This record looks at one T cell receptor beta chain sequence and its context. Its cognate antigen has yet to be identified. Base qualities are not at hand, and no much larger clone is one base apart. In Seattle, one collaborating source enrolled patients while the infection was active and tracked those patients longitudinally over the course of disease. Collaborating institutions collected whole blood in K2EDTA tubes following their own protocols. Collaborator samples were shipped for TCRbeta analysis as frozen whole blood, isolated PBMCs, or DNA extracted from either sample type. The data stem from a study of blood T cell repertoires in COVID-19 (dated by TCRdb to the early 2020s). Background on the whole study: Collaborator samples came from the United States, Italy and Spain and covered acute and convalescent phases of COVID-19. The prospective study material was composed of cDNA or gDNA derived from T cells, B-cell-depleted T cells, or PBMCs. Deeply sampled blood TCRbeta repertoires from subjects exposed to, actively infected with, or recovered from COVID-19 were included in the dataset. A freely available public database, intended as a resource for researchers studying the immune response to SARS-CoV-2, is where the repertoires were released. Samples were obtained from the ongoing ImmuneRACE study (first 160 participants) and from some 1,300 subjects provided by 6 global collaborators. Nearly every sample came with metadata listing a de-identified subject ID, COVID-19 status, age in years and sex. Where HLA class I and class II types were available, the types were taken from metadata supplied by the sample provider, not from assay-based typing.

Findings and caveats that apply to the study as a whole: The amount of clinical and demographic metadata varied by source and participant and was provided uncurated.

Inclusive of the bounding cysteine and phenylalanine, the CDR3 is 14 residues long. Only the CDR3 DNA stays, 42 bases, in frame from base 1. CDR1 and CDR2, looked up from the germline V gene, are MDHEN and SYDVKM. Trimming leaves V shorter by 8 bases and J shorter by 7 bases, with the junction holding 8 bases beyond the gene matches. The immunoSEQ Assay, a bias-controlled multiplex PCR, was used to amplify TCRbeta CDR3 regions from genomic DNA. The authors processed their data as follows. The number of nucleated cells in each sample was estimated from the amplification of reference gene primers within the assay. To quantify the absolute abundance of each unique TCRbeta CDR3 rearrangement, sequence reads were collapsed and filtered. For each sample, productive Simpson clonality was calculated as the square root of Simpson's diversity index across productive rearrangements. TCRdb retrieved this table from immuneACCESS and kept in-frame rearrangements only. Not all clones are present; in checked studies, unresolved V genes account for under half, and no reason is known for the remainder. V, J and clone size were drawn from that table, and D and trimming were deduced from the DNA. This sample holds some 150,000 clones; 84% were observed only once. Together, the top ten hold 13% to 15% of the sample.

This TCR was recovered from a woman between 65 and 79 years old with COVID-19, enrolled during active disease. The sample consisted of peripheral blood. The receptor chain draws on TRBV28 and TRBJ1-4; 9 junctional bases match TRBD1. The DNA sequence is TGTGCCAGCGAGACACAGGGGGCGAGTGAAAAACTGTTTTTT. This yields the protein CASETQGASEKLFF.